This T cell receptor (beta chain) comes out of a study of beta chain features in type 1 diabetes. Study-wide results and limits: Small HLA sub-analyses could not settle whether HLA shapes TCRB rearrangement. Shortening of TCRB CDR3s, moderate but significant, appeared in all four CD4+ subsets of Type 1 diabetes patients.

This clone has a single count. The antigen remains undetermined. Sorting with CD45RO/CCR7/CD25/CD127/CD95/CD27 yielded naive, central memory, regulatory and stem-like memory CD4+ cells. Expressed TCRB transcripts were sequenced because the isolated RNA had all been reverse transcribed beforehand. The method was immunoSEQ multiplex PCR; TCRdb's version includes in-frame clones alone and lacks a portion of them. The sample consists of roughly 170,000 clones, less than 15% of them appearing once. This CDR3 contains 15 residues. Germline V gene lookup returns CDR1 SNHLY and CDR2 FYNNEI. V was trimmed by 5 bases and J by 0 bases, leaving 11 bases between them.

This TCR derives from a woman between 18 and 29 years old in good health. The rearrangement joins TRBV2 to TRBJ2-1; D is unresolved. The sample consisted of central memory CD4+ T cells from blood. The CDR3 region is CASSPLASSYNEQFF. The DNA of the CDR3 is TGTGCCAGCAGTCCCCTCGCGAGCTCCTACAATGAGCAGTTCTTC. The variable domain in full, with the rest retrieved from reference TRBV2 and TRBJ2-1, is EPEVTQTPSHQVTQMGQEVILRCVPISNHLYFYWYRQILGQKVEFLVSFYNNEISEKSEIFDDQFSVERPDGSNFTLKIRSTKLEDSAMYFCASSPLASSYNEQFFGPGTRLTVL.